These 27 T cell receptor beta chains originate from one sample sequenced in a study of CD8 T cells in ankylosing spondylitis. TCRdb called the 5' RACE reads again in MiXCR, with one record for every CDR3 protein. Of a few hundred thousand distinct CDR3 sequences listed, approximately 12% are singletons. Input material: blood, either unsorted or a sorted T cell fraction (not recorded which). Receptors were obtained from a male donor with ankylosing spondylitis or in good health (not recorded which).

Ten or more counts support this clonotype. The chain has TRBV15 and TRBJ2-5, with 7 positions matching TRBD1. This CDR3 spans 16 amino acids. Trimming took 3 bases from V and 3 from J; bases not matched to a gene: 10. From germline, CDR1 is LNHNV and CDR2 YYDKDF (reference sequence). The CDR3 nucleotides read TGTGCCACCAGCAGCTTTCCGGCCACAGGGGAAGAGACCCAGTACTTC. Translated: CATSSFPATGEETQYF.

Here the CDR3 reads CASSQETGTREETQYF. Written as DNA, the CDR3 is TGTGCCAGCAGCCAAGAAACCGGGACTAGGGAAGAGACCCAGTACTTC. The J gene is TRBJ2-5, the V gene TRBV3-1, with 8 bases identical to TRBD2. Per the germline V gene, CDR1 is LGHDT and CDR2 is YNNKEL (reference sequence). V was pared by 0 bases and J by 3 bases, with 6 bases of the junction left unmatched. The CDR3 is 16 residues long.

This clonotype was recorded at least ten times. The gene calls are TRBV5-1 and TRBJ2-7; possibly TRBD1 for D (5 bases). V gave up 5 bases and J gave up 0 bases, with 12 bases separating them. Germline lookup yields CDR1 SGHRS and CDR2 YFSETQ. This CDR3 region has 14 residues. The CDR3 region has the DNA TGCGCCAGCAGGCAGTCCACAGGCTCCTACGAGCAGTACTTC. This gives the protein CASRQSTGSYEQYF.

CDR3 loop: CASTSRQGSYNEQFF. The DNA of the CDR3 is TGCGCCAGCACTTCTCGACAGGGATCCTACAATGAGCAGTTCTTC. This sequence joins TRBV5-1 and TRBJ2-1; 7 bases align to TRBD1. The germline CDR1 and CDR2 sequences are SGHRS and YFSETQ. The CDR3 has 15 amino acids. Losses at the gene ends were 6 bases for V and 1 base for J; bases not matched to a gene: 7.

There are many counts of this clonotype. This chain uses TRBV20-1 with TRBJ2-7; D unresolved. CDR1 DFQATT and CDR2 SNEGSKA come from the germline V gene (reference sequence). There are 11 residues in the CDR3. The CDR3 coding sequence is TGCAGCGGACGGTCCGACTACGAGCAGTACTTC. Translated: CSGRSDYEQYF.

This clonotype turned up a few times. The chain recombines TRBV5-1 with TRBJ2-3; 9 nucleotides agree with TRBD1. Germline V lookup: CDR1 SGHRS, CDR2 YFSETQ. The CDR3 runs 18 residues. After removal of 1 base from V and 3 bases from J, the junction contained 12 bases not matched to a gene. The CDR3 loop is CASSLHFGQGFRTDTQYF. For the CDR3, the DNA is TGCGCCAGCAGCTTGCATTTTGGACAGGGGTTTAGGACAGATACGCAGTATTTT.

This clonotype was seen a handful of times. V gene TRBV7-9 combines with J gene TRBJ2-3; D is undetermined. Per germline, CDR1 SEHNR and CDR2 FQNEAQ (reference sequence). The CDR3 sequence is 16 residues long. Trimming left V 4 bases short and J 1 base short, with 15 bases between. The CDR3 nucleotides are TGTGCCAGCAGCTCCTGGACCCAAGGCCGCACAGATACGCAGTATTTT. Residues: CASSSWTQGRTDTQYF.

The chain recombines TRBV7-3 with TRBJ2-2; D not resolved. CDR1 SGHTA and CDR2 FQGTGA come from the germline V gene. The CDR3 totals 17 residues. V lost 0 bases to trimming and J lost 3 bases, with 14 bases between them. The CDR3 DNA follows: TGTGCCAGCAGCTTAACGGGCGGCGAGACTCACACCGGGGAGCTGTTTTTT. Residues: CASSLTGGETHTGELFF.

This clonotype was picked up many times. The rearrangement uses TRBV12-3 or TRBV12-4 and TRBJ1-5, with a possible D match to TRBD1 (6 bases). The length of the CDR3 is 15 residues. Deletions cut 5 bases from V and 1 base from J, with 12 bases between. CDR3 DNA: TGTGCCAGCAGTCTACAGGGTTTGAGCAATCAGCCCCAGCATTTT. Translating it yields CASSLQGLSNQPQHF.

This clonotype was seen only a few times. V gene TRBV20-1 combines with J gene TRBJ2-5, with D possibly matching TRBD2 (6 bases). Trimming stripped 6 bases from V and 2 bases from J, with 13 bases between. The V gene's germline CDR1 is DFQATT and CDR2 SNEGSKA (reference sequence). The CDR3 runs 13 residues. In DNA form, the CDR3 reads TGCAGTGCGCGGACTATTCCACAAGAGACCCAGTACTTC. It yields the protein CSARTIPQETQYF.

Ten or more counts support this clonotype. This chain uses TRBV20-1 with TRBJ2-1; TRBD2 agrees at 10 bases. The CDR3 totals 14 residues. The germline V gene encodes CDR1 DFQATT and CDR2 SNEGSKA (reference sequence). J lost 1 base, V lost 6 bases, and 3 bases had no gene match. The CDR3 is CSAQLAGSYNEQFF. The DNA of the CDR3 is TGCAGTGCCCAACTAGCGGGGTCCTACAATGAGCAGTTCTTC.

In its sample, this clonotype was seen many times. The V call is TRBV3-1, the J call TRBJ1-1; 10 nucleotides align to TRBD1. The length of the CDR3 is 13 residues. Trimming at V came to 5 bases and at J to 8 bases, leaving 5 bases not matched to a gene. Germline values: CDR1 LGHDT, CDR2 YNNKEL (reference sequence). CDR3 nucleotides: TGTGCCAGCAGCTTGACAGGGGGCGCGGAAGCTTTCTTT. Residues: CASSLTGGAEAFF. The variable domain in full, completed from reference TRBV3-1 and TRBJ1-1, reads DTAVSQTPKYLVTQMGNDKSIKCEQNLGHDTMYWYKQDSKKFLKIMFSYNNKELIINETVPNRFSPKSPDKAHLNLHINSLELGDSAVYFCASSLTGGAEAFFGQGTRLTVV.

This clonotype was seen only a few times. V is TRBV7-9 and J is TRBJ2-5; D is perhaps TRBD2 (6 bases). Trimming shortened V by 7 bases and J by 5 bases, and 8 bases separated the two germline ends. The CDR3 spans 11 residues. CDR1 and CDR2 from the germline V gene are SEHNR and FQNEAQ (reference sequence). DNA for the CDR3: TGTGCCAGCACCGCGGGGGAGACCCAGTACTTC. Its translation is CASTAGETQYF.

In this sample, this clonotype turned up many times. J is TRBJ2-2 and V is TRBV25-1, with 7 bases matching TRBD1. The CDR3 consists of 15 residues. Germline V gene data show CDR1 as MGHDK and CDR2 as SYGVNS. Germline trimming cut 4 bases from V and 3 bases from J; bases unmatched to any gene: 5. The CDR3 loop is CASSANQGDTGELFF. CDR3 bases: TGTGCCAGCAGTGCTAATCAGGGGGACACCGGGGAGCTGTTTTTT.

This clonotype occurred many times. The gene calls are TRBV6-1 and TRBJ2-7; D not resolved. CDR1 is MNHNS, CDR2 SASEGT, per germline. The germline V and J ends were trimmed by 5 bases and 4 bases, with 18 bases remaining between them. The CDR3 is 15 amino acids. The CDR3 DNA sequence: TGTGCCAGCAGTCCCGACAAAACCTTGACTTACGAGCAGTACTTC. Residues: CASSPDKTLTYEQYF.

A few counts support this clonotype. V gene TRBV7-8 combines with J gene TRBJ2-5; D unresolved. Germline CDR1 reads SGHVS; CDR2 reads FQNEAQ. V gave up 3 bases and J gave up 3 bases, with 8 bases separating them. The CDR3 is 13 residues long. The CDR3: CASSFGIKETQYF. The CDR3 DNA is TGTGCCAGCAGCTTTGGGATTAAAGAGACCCAGTACTTC.

This clonotype was picked up many times. This chain joins TRBV6-1 and TRBJ1-6, with D unresolved. The CDR3 has 14 amino acids. CDR1 and CDR2 (germline): MNHNS, SASEGT. V gave up 3 bases and J gave up 5 bases, with 8 bases separating them. CDR3 bases: TGTGCCAGCAGTGATGGGCCTGATAATTCACCCCTCCACTTT. Protein sequence: CASSDGPDNSPLHF.

This clonotype was found many times. The chain uses TRBV4-1 and TRBJ1-5; D gene unclear. The CDR3 runs to 14 residues. Germline assignment: CDR1 MGHRA and CDR2 YSYEKL. The V end was cut by 2 bases, the J end by 5 bases, with 10 bases between. The CDR3 DNA is TGCGCCAGCAGCCAAATAGGTCGCTATCAGCCCCAGCATTTT. Encoded protein: CASSQIGRYQPQHF.

The rearrangement links TRBV18 to TRBJ1-2; D is ambiguous. Germline-derived CDR1 and CDR2 are KGHSH and LQKENI. The CDR3 runs 15 residues. V was shortened by 3 bases and J by 3 bases, with 14 bases between the two germline ends. CDR3 sequence reads: CASSPLTSGDYGYTF. The CDR3 region has the DNA TGTGCCAGCTCACCCTTGACCTCAGGAGACTATGGCTACACCTTC.

The chain carries TRBV7-7 and TRBJ2-2; 10 bases match TRBD1. The junction had 13 bases not matched to a gene; V was cut back by 4 bases and J by 8 bases. This CDR3 contains 17 residues. Germline CDR1 is SSHAT and CDR2 is FNYEAQ (reference sequence). CDR3: CASSSVRDRGLKGELFF. In DNA, the CDR3 is TGTGCCAGCAGCTCGGTTCGGGACAGGGGCCTTAAAGGGGAGCTGTTTTTT.

For this clonotype: It may be a read error: a sequence one base away is much more abundant. This chain connects TRBV29-1 to TRBJ2-7, with D possibly being TRBD1 or TRBD2 (6 bases each). Looked up from germline, CDR1 is SQVTM and CDR2 is ANQGSEA. The CDR3 spans 15 residues. The V and J ends lost 0 bases and 2 bases respectively, with 14 bases between them. The CDR3 DNA follows: TGCAGCGTTGAAGATCGGGACTGGGGGCCCTACGAGCAGTACTTC. It is translated as CSVEDRDWGPYEQYF.

This clonotype was seen ten or more times. The rearrangement uses TRBV5-1 and TRBJ1-1; D possibly corresponds to TRBD1 (6 bases). V was clipped by 4 bases and J by 1 base, with 11 bases between them. This CDR3 is built from 14 residues. Looked up from germline, CDR1 is SGHRS and CDR2 is YFSETQ. CDR3 sequence reads: CASSPDSGNTEAFF. CDR3 nucleotide sequence: TGCGCCAGCAGCCCGGACAGTGGGAACACTGAAGCTTTCTTT. Based on the CDR3 plus reference TRBV5-1 and TRBJ1-1, the full variable domain is KAGVTQTPRYLIKTRGQQVTLSCSPISGHRSVSWYQQTPGQGLQFLFEYFSETQRNKGNFPGRFSGRQFSNSRSEMNVSTLELGDSALYLCASSPDSGNTEAFFGQGTRLTVV.

This clonotype was recorded at least ten times. The chain couples TRBV20-1 to TRBJ1-2; D is undetermined. CDR1 DFQATT and CDR2 SNEGSKA come from the germline V gene (reference sequence). This CDR3 is built from 13 residues. Trimming removed 0 bases at V and 7 bases at J, with 12 bases between. The CDR3 DNA is TGCAGTGCTAGAGATTGGCGCCGGGGTGGCTACACCTTC. Residues: CSARDWRRGGYTF.

The chain recombines TRBV7-9 with TRBJ2-5; D gene unclear. Trimming stripped 5 bases from V and 8 bases from J, with 18 bases between. The CDR3 runs to 14 residues. Germline-derived CDR1 and CDR2 are SEHNR and FQNEAQ (reference sequence). CDR3 residues: CASSTTQDGLTQYF. The CDR3 DNA reads as TGTGCCAGCAGCACTACTCAGGACGGATTAACCCAGTACTTC.

This clonotype was seen repeatedly, ten times or more. The CDR3: CASSQDSSGGLANTGELFF. In DNA, the CDR3 is TGTGCCAGCAGCCAAGATTCTAGCGGGGGACTCGCGAACACCGGGGAGCTGTTTTTT. The chain couples TRBV3-1 to TRBJ2-2; the match to TRBD2 covers 10 bases. The CDR3 consists of 19 residues. J gave up 0 bases and V 0 bases, and 7 bases lay outside the gene matches. Germline V gives CDR1 LGHDT, CDR2 YNNKEL (reference sequence).

This clonotype was seen a few times. Written as DNA, the CDR3 is TGTGCCAGCAGCCCCTCGTGGCGGGAAGACACAGATACGCAGTATTTT. It specifies CASSPSWREDTDTQYF. The V and J genes are TRBV7-6 and TRBJ2-3; weak D call: TRBD2 (6 bases). V was pared by 5 bases and J by 2 bases, with 17 bases between. The CDR3 has 16 amino acids. Germline CDR1 is SGHVS and CDR2 is FNYEAQ. Full variable domain (outside the CDR3, taken from reference TRBV7-6 and TRBJ2-3): GAGVSQSPRYKVTKRGQDVALRCDPISGHVSLYWYRQALGQGPEFLTYFNYEAQQDKSGLPNDRFSAERPEGSISTLTIQRTEQRDSAMYRCASSPSWREDTDTQYFGPGTRLTVL.

This clonotype was found many times. The chain has TRBV9 and TRBJ2-1; D remains ambiguous. The germline V gene encodes CDR1 SGDLS and CDR2 YYNGEE. This CDR3 comprises 17 residues. Deletions cut 4 bases from V and 0 bases from J, with 17 bases between. Here the CDR3 DNA reads TGTGCCAGCAGCCATAGGAAGGAGACTTCCTCCTACAATGAGCAGTTCTTC. As protein: CASSHRKETSSYNEQFF.